Described below is a single T cell receptor beta chain sequence and its context. Profiled with immunoSEQ multiplex PCR; TCRdb holds only in-frame clones, not every one. The data contain about 210,000 clones, about 91% of them singletons. This record belongs to a study of blood T cell repertoires in COVID-19. Study-level background: Sites in the United States, Italy and Spain provided acute and convalescent COVID-19 samples.

The CDR3 length is 14 residues. V shed 3 bases, J shed 9 bases, and the junction held 3 bases outside the gene matches. Germline CDR1 and CDR2: MDHEN and SYDVKM. This sequence was found in a man between 25 and 39 years old with acute or convalescent COVID-19. The sequencing input was peripheral blood. The chain has TRBV28 and TRBJ1-6; 9 bases are shared with TRBD1. In nucleotides, the CDR3 is TGTGCCAGCAGTTTTCGGGACAGGGTTTCACCCCTCCACTTT. Its translation is CASSFRDRVSPLHF.